The 2 T cell receptor beta chains below all came from one sample that was sequenced in a study of T cells in Graves' hyperthyroidism and ophthalmopathy. The CDR3 regions of TCR beta were amplified from RNA transcripts. The TCR CDR3 first-round RT-PCR relied on the HTBI primer set. TCRdb reprocessed the multiplex PCR reads with MiXCR, giving one entry per CDR3 protein. The sample yields some 580,000 distinct CDR3 sequences, 15% to 20% seen once. Source material: blood. These receptors all come from a woman aged 40 to 50 with Graves' ophthalmopathy.

The V gene is TRBV6-1, the J gene TRBJ2-7; D unclear. From germline, CDR1 is MNHNS and CDR2 SASEGT. This CDR3 is built from 13 residues. V dropped 1 base and J dropped 3 bases, with 7 bases sitting between them. The DNA of the CDR3 is TGTGCCAGCAGTGAAGACAGCCACTACGAGCAGTACTTC. Its translation is CASSEDSHYEQYF.

V gene TRBV29-1 combines with J gene TRBJ2-5, with 9 positions matching TRBD2. The CDR3 is 17 amino acids. Germline CDR1 is SQVTM and CDR2 is ANQGSEA. The V gene end was trimmed by 2 bases and the J gene end by 4 bases; junction bases not matched to a gene: 14. The CDR3 DNA reads TGCAGCGTTGAAAGCCTAGCGGGAATTCACTCCCTAGAGACCCAGTACTTC. It translates to CSVESLAGIHSLETQYF.